This TCR beta chain is from a study of CD8 T cells in Susac syndrome. This CDR3 has 16 residues. Germline CDR1 and CDR2: MDHEN and SYDVKM. V lost 3 bases to trimming and J lost 5 bases; unmatched junction nucleotides: 13. Reverse transcription of roughly 0.45 to 1 ug RNA was performed with random hexamers. TCRdb re-analysed the immunoSEQ multiplex PCR reads in MiXCR, keeping a single row per CDR3 protein. Of about 120,000 distinct CDR3 sequences in the sample, roughly 95% were seen once. The sequencing sample was made of CD4+ T cells from PBMCs. This chain joins TRBV28 and TRBJ2-7, with 7 bases fitting TRBD2. The sequence was obtained from a human donor with Susac syndrome. CDR3 protein: CASSLGGGGVRNEQYF. In DNA form, the CDR3 reads TGTGCCAGCAGTTTGGGTGGTGGGGGGGTGAGGAACGAGCAGTACTTC.